There are many counts of the clone carrying this T cell receptor (beta chain). The source of the sample is a study of T cells in Graves' hyperthyroidism and ophthalmopathy. The CDR3 covers 16 residues. Deletions cut 0 bases from V and 0 bases from J, with 10 bases between. Germline V gene sequence: CDR1 WSHSY, CDR2 SAAADI. Exclusion followed for patients with uncontrolled infection, other autoimmune disease, pregnancy or lactation. Diagnostic assessment was based on clinical symptoms, serum thyroxine and TRAb, thyroid ultrasound and orbital computed tomography. RNA transcripts served as the template for amplifying TCR beta CDR3 regions. Researchers ran a first-round RT-PCR on the TCR CDR3 using the HTBI primer set. In TCRdb, the multiplex PCR reads were re-called with MiXCR into one record per CDR3 protein. Among approximately 700,000 distinct CDR3 sequences listed, roughly 15% were seen once.

The chain links TRBV10-2 to TRBJ2-3; D is perhaps TRBD2 (7 bases). The origin of this receptor is a young man with Graves' hyperthyroidism. Sequenced: blood. The CDR3 DNA follows: TGCGCCAGCAGTGAGTCGGGGGGGGCAAGCACAGATACGCAGTATTTT. Translated, it gives CASSESGGASTDTQYF.